The clone carrying this T cell receptor beta chain appeared a few times. This entry is derived from a study of identical twins. MiXCR, run by TCRdb on the 5' RACE reads, gives a single entry per CDR3 protein. The profile shows about 700,000 distinct CDR3 sequences, more than 6.5% of them singletons. The CDR3 has 14 amino acids. The germline V and J ends were trimmed by 0 bases and 6 bases, with 8 bases remaining between them. Germline V gene lookup returns CDR1 LGHDT and CDR2 YNNKEL (reference sequence). Another study also made use of these data, one on yellow fever vaccine responses in identical twins.

The sequenced material came from PBMCs. V gene TRBV3-1 combines with J gene TRBJ2-2; maybe TRBD2 (6 bases). The receptor was derived from a woman in her late teens or twenties in good health. The CDR3 DNA follows: TGTGCCAGCAGCCAAGAAGCGGGCGCCGGGGAGCTGTTTTTT. It codes for CASSQEAGAGELFF.